This T cell receptor beta chain was sequenced for a study of T cells after yellow fever vaccination. This clonotype was seen more than once but under ten times. As TCR cDNA was made by 5'RACE template switching, a universal primer site and UMIs were added. TCRdb reprocessed the 5' RACE reads via MiXCR and lists one record per CDR3 protein. This sample carries about 580,000 distinct CDR3 sequences, about 15% of them seen once, and the ten largest clones take 17%. V dropped 1 base and J dropped 4 bases, with 10 bases sitting between them. Germline V gene data show CDR1 as SGHTA and CDR2 as FQGTGA. The CDR3 extends over 14 amino acids.

J is TRBJ1-1 and V is TRBV7-3; no firm D call. The sequence came from a man between 18 and 35 years old who received the YFV17D yellow fever vaccine. The input for sequencing was PBMCs, taken around 5 days after the first yellow fever vaccination. In DNA form, the CDR3 reads TGTGCCAGCAGCTTAAGGCCCTGGGGCACTGAAGCTTTCTTT. This encodes CASSLRPWGTEAFF.